The clone carrying this T cell receptor (beta chain) was counted only a few times. Germline values: CDR1 MNHEY, CDR2 SMNVEV (reference sequence). The germline V and J ends were trimmed by 2 bases and 2 bases, with 13 bases remaining between them. This CDR3 region has 15 residues. The data were taken from a study of beta chain features in type 1 diabetes. What was sequenced were expressed TCRB transcripts, since all of the isolated RNA had been reverse transcribed. The table came from immunoSEQ multiplex PCR; TCRdb's copy has only in-frame clones and leaves some out. The data hold hundreds of thousands of clones, with 15% to 17% observed a single time.

The chain recombines TRBV27 with TRBJ2-7; D assignment may be TRBD1 or TRBD2 (6 bases each). Source material: naive CD4+ T cells from blood. This clonotype originated in a young man in good health. The CDR3, as DNA: TGTGCCAGCAGTTTAGTGGGGGGCAAAGCCTACGAGCAGTACTTC. Its protein product is CASSLVGGKAYEQYF.